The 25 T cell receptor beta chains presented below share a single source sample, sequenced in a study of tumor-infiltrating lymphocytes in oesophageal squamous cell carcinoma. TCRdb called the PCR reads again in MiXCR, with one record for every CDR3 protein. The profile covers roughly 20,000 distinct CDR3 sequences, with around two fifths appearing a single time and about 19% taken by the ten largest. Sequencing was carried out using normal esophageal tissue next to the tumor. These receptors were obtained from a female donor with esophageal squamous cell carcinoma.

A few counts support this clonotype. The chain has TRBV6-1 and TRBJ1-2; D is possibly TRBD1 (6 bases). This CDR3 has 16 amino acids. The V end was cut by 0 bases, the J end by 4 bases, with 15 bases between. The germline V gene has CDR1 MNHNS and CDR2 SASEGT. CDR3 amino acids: CASSEALTGHTYGYTF. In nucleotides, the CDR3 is TGTGCCAGCAGTGAAGCGTTGACGGGACACACCTATGGCTACACCTTC.

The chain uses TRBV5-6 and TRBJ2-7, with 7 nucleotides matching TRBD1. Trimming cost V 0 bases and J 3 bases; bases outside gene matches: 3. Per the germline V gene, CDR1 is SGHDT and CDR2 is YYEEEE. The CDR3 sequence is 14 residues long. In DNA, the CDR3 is TGTGCCAGCAGCTTGGTGGGGGACAGCTACGAGCAGTACTTC. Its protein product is CASSLVGDSYEQYF.

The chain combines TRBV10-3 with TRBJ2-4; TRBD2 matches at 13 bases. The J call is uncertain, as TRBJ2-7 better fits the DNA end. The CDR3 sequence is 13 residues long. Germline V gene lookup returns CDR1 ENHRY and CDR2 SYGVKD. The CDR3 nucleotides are TGTGCCACCGGACTAGCGGGAGTACGCGAGCAGTACTTC. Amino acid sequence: CATGLAGVREQYF.

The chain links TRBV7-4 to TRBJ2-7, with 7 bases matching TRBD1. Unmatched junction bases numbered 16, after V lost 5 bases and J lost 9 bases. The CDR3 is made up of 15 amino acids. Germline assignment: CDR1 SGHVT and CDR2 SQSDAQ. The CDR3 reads CASSLQGTLNRGQYF. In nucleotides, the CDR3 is TGTGCCAGCAGCCTACAGGGGACACTTAACCGGGGGCAGTACTTC.

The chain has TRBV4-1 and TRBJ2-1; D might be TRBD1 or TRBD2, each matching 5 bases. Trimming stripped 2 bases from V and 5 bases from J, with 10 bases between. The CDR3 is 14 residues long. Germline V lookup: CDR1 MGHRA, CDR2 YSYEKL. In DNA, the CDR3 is TGCGCCAGCAGCCAACAACGGGGCGACAATGAGCAGTTCTTC. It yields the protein CASSQQRGDNEQFF.

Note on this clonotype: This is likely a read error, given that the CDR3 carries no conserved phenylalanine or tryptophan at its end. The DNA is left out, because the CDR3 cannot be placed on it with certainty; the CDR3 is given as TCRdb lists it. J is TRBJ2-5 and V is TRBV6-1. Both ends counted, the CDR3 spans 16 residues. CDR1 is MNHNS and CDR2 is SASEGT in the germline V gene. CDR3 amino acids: CASGTVGGTYGYTFGS.

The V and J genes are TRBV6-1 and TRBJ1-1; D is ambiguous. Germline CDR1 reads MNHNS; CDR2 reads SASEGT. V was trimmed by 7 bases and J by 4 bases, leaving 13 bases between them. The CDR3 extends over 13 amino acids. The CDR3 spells CASKDKQFTEAFF. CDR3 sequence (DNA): TGTGCCAGCAAGGATAAACAGTTCACTGAAGCTTTCTTT.

CDR3 nucleotide sequence: TGTGCCACCAAACAGGGGTTGGGAAACATTCAGTACTTC. It is translated as CATKQGLGNIQYF. The V and J genes are TRBV6-6 and TRBJ2-4; TRBD1 matches at 7 bases. Germline CDR1 is MNHNY and CDR2 is SVGAGI (reference sequence). V shed 10 bases, J shed 6 bases, and the junction held 9 bases outside the gene matches. CDR3 size: 13 residues.

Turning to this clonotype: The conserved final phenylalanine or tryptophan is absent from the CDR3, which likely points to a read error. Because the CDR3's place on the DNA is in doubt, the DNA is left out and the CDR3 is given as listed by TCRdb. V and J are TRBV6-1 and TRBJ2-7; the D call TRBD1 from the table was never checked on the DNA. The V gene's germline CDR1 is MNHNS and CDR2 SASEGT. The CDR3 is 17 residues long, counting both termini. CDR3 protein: CASSQNPTGTYGYTFGS.

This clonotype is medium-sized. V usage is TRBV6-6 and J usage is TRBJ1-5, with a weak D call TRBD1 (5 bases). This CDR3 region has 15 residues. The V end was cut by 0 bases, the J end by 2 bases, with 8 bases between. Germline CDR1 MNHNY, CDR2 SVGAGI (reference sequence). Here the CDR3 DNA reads TGTGCCAGCAGTTACTCTCAGGGAGGCAATCAGCCCCAGCATTTT. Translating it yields CASSYSQGGNQPQHF.

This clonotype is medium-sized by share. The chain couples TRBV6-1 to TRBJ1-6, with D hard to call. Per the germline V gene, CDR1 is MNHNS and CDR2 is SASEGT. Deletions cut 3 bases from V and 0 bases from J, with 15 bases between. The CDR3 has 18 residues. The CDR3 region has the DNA TGTGCCAGCAGTGAGGACTCCCCGATTAGCTCCTATAATTCACCCCTCCACTTT. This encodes CASSEDSPISSYNSPLHF.

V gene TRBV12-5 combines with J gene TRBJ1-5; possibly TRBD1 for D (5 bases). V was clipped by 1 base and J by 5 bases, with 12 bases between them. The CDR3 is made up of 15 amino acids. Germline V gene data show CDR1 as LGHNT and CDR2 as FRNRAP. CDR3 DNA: TGTGCTAGTGGTTTGGAAGGGGTCTATTATCAGCCCCAGCATTTT. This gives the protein CASGLEGVYYQPQHF.

CDR3 loop: CASSYNHLGGNTYEQYF. For the CDR3, the DNA is TGTGCCAGCAGCTACAACCATTTGGGAGGGAATACCTACGAGCAGTACTTC. V is TRBV11-2 and J is TRBJ2-5; 7 positions agree with TRBD2. The J call is in doubt because the DNA end fits TRBJ2-7 better. Germline-derived CDR1 and CDR2 are SGHAT and FQNNGV. The CDR3 runs to 17 residues.

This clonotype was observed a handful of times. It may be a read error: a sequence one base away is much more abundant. CDR3 nucleotides: TGTGCCAGCAGAGGATTCAGGGTTGGCGTCAATGAGCAGTACTTC. It translates to CASRGFRVGVNEQYF. The chain uses TRBV6-1 and TRBJ2-7, with D perhaps TRBD1 (5 bases). The germline gives CDR1 MNHNS, CDR2 SASEGT. The CDR3 has 15 residues. The V end lost 6 bases, the J end lost 7 bases, and 22 bases lay between the germline ends.

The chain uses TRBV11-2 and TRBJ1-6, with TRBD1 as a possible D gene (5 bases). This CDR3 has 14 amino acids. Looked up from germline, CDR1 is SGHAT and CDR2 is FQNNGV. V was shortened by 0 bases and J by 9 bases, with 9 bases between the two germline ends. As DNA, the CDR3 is TGTGCCAGCAGCTTAGACAGGGTCGGTTCACCCCTCCACTTT. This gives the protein CASSLDRVGSPLHF.

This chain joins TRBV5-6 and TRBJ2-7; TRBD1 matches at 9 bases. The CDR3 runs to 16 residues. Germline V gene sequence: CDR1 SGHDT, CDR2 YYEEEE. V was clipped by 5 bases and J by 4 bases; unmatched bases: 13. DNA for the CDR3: TGTGCCAGCAGGTCCAGGTTGAGGACAGGGGAATACGAGCAGTACTTC. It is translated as CASRSRLRTGEYEQYF.

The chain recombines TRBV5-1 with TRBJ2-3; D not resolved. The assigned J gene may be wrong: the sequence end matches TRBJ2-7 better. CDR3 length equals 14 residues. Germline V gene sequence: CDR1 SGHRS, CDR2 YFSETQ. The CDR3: CASSPTYTSYEQYF. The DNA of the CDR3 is TGCGCCAGCAGCCCCACCTACACAAGTTACGAGCAGTACTTC.

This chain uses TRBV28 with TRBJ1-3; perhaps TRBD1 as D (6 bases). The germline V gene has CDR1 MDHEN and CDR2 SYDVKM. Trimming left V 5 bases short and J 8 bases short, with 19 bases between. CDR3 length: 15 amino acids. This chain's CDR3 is CASSASQGMEDTIYF. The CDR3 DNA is TGTGCCAGCAGTGCCTCACAGGGTATGGAGGACACCATATATTTT.

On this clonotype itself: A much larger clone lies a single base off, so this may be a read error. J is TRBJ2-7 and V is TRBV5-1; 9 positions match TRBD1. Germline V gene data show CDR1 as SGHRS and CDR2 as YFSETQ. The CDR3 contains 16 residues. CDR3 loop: CASSLVGTGHSYGYAF. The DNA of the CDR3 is TGCGCCAGCAGCTTGGTTGGGACAGGGCATTCTTATGGCTACGCCTTC.

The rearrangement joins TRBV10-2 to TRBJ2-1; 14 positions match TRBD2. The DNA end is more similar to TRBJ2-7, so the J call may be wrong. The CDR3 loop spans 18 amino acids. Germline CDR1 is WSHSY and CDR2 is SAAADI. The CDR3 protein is CATLDRGKTSGRVNEQYF. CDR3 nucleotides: TGCGCCACCTTGGACAGGGGGAAGACTAGCGGGAGGGTCAATGAGCAGTACTTC.

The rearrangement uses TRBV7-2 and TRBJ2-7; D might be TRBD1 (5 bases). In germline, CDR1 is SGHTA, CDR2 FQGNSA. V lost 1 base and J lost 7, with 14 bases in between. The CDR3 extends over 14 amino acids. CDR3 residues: CASSLDRTSVEQYF. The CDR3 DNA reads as TGTGCCAGCAGCTTAGACAGGACCTCGGTAGAGCAGTACTTC.

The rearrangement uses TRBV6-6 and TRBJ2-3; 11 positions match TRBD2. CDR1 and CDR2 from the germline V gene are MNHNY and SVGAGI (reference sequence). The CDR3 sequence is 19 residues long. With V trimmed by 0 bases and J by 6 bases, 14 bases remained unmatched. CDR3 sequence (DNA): TGTGCCAGCAGTTACTCCTCGCCGCGAATAGCGGGAGGGCCCGATACGCAGTATTTT. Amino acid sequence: CASSYSSPRIAGGPDTQYF.

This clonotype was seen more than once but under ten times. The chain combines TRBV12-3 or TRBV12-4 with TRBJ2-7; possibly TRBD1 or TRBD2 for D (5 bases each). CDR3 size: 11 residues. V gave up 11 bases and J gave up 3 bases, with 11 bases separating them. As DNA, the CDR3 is TGTGCCTCTGGGGGTAACTACGAGCAGTACTTC. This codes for CASGGNYEQYF.

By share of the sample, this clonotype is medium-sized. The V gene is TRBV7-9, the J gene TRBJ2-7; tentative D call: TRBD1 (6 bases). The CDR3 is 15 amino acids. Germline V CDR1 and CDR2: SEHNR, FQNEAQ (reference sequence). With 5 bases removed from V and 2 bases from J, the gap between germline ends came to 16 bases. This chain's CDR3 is CASSPWGPGAYEQYF. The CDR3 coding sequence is TGTGCCAGCAGCCCCTGGGGGCCCGGGGCCTACGAGCAGTACTTC.

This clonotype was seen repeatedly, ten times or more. CDR3 nucleotides: TGTGCCAGCAGTTTATCGAGCTGGGCCAGAGGTGAGCAGTTCTTC. Protein product: CASSLSSWARGEQFF. This chain connects TRBV27 to TRBJ2-1; D gene ambiguous. Trimming took 0 bases from V and 9 from J, leaving 15 bases between them. Germline V gives CDR1 MNHEY, CDR2 SMNVEV (reference sequence). There are 15 residues in the CDR3.